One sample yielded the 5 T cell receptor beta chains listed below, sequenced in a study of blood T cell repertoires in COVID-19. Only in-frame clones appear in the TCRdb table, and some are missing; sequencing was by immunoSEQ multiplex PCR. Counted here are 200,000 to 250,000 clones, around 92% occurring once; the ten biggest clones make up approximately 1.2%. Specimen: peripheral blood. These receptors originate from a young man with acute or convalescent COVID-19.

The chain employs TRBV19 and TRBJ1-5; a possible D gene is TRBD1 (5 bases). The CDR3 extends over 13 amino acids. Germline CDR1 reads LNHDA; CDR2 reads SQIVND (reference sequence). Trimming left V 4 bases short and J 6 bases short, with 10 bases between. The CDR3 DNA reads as TGTGCCAGTAGTACAGGGAGGGGTCAGCCCCAGCATTTT. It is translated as CASSTGRGQPQHF.

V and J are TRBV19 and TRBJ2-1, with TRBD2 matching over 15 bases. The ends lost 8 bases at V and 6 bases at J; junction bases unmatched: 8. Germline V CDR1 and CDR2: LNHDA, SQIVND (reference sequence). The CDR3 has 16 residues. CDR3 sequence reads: CASSTGTSGGLNEQFF. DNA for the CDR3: TGTGCCAGTTCAACCGGGACTAGCGGGGGGCTCAATGAGCAGTTCTTC.

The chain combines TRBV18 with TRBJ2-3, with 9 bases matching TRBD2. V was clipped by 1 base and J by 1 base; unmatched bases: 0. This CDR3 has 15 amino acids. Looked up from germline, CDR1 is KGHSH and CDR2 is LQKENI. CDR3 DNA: TGTGCCAGCTCACCACAGCGGGGGGGCACAGATACGCAGTATTTT. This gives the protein CASSPQRGGTDTQYF. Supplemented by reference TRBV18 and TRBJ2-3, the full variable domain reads NAGVMQNPRHLVRRRGQEARLRCSPMKGHSHVYWYRQLPEEGLKFMVYLQKENIIDESGMPKERFSAEFPKEGPSILRIQQVVRGDSAAYFCASSPQRGGTDTQYFGPGTRLTVL.

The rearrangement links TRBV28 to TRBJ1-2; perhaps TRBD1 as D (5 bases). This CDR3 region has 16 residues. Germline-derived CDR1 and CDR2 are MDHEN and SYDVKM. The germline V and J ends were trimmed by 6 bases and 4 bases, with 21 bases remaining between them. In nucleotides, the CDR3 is TGTGCCAGCAGCCCCACCCCATCAGGGTTGGGCTATGGCTACACCTTC. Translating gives CASSPTPSGLGYGYTF.

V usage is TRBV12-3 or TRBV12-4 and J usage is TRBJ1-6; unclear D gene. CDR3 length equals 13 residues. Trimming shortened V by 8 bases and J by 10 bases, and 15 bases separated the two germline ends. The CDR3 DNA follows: TGTGCCAGCGGCCGACTAGAAGGGTCACCCCTCCACTTT. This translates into CASGRLEGSPLHF.